What follows are 25 T cell receptor beta chains derived from one specimen sequenced in a study of T-cell memory formation after mild COVID-19. A single record per CDR3 protein comes from TCRdb applying MiXCR to the 5' RACE reads. In the table there are about 130,000 distinct CDR3 sequences, 15% to 20% of which are singletons. The sequencing input was PBMCs or a T cell subset sorted from them (not recorded which). All receptors come from a man between 18 and 35 years old who had mild COVID-19 (a few samples of this study predate the infection). Cell type and time point are not known.

The sample holds a few counts of this clonotype. V is TRBV4-3 and J is TRBJ2-3, with D unresolved. V was cut by 3 bases and J by 6 bases, with 13 bases left in between. The CDR3 is 14 amino acids. The germline V gene has CDR1 LGHNA and CDR2 YSLEER. The CDR3: CASSQHMSRDTQYF. CDR3 in DNA: TGCGCCAGCAGCCAGCACATGTCCCGTGATACGCAGTATTTT.

This CDR3 is CASSPRGGNTGELFF. The CDR3 DNA sequence: TGTGCCAGCAGCCCTCGTGGGGGAAACACCGGGGAGCTGTTTTTT. The V and J genes are TRBV7-3 and TRBJ2-2; the D gene could be TRBD1 or TRBD2 (5 bases each). V was trimmed by 5 bases and J by 2 bases, leaving 12 bases between them. The germline V gene encodes CDR1 SGHTA and CDR2 FQGTGA. There are 15 residues in the CDR3. Full variable domain (missing parts from reference TRBV7-3 and TRBJ2-2): GAGVSQTPSNKVTEKGKYVELRCDPISGHTALYWYRQSLGQGPEFLIYFQGTGAADDSGLPNDRFFAVRPEGSVSTLKIQRTERGDSAVYLCASSPRGGNTGELFFGEGSRLTVL.

This chain connects TRBV2 to TRBJ2-7, with a tentative D call TRBD2 (5 bases). CDR1 and CDR2 from the germline V gene are SNHLY and FYNNEI. V was cut by 6 bases and J by 2 bases, with 11 bases left in between. The CDR3 consists of 13 residues. As DNA, the CDR3 is TGTGCCAGCAGAGACTACACAGCCTACGAGCAGTACTTC. Translating it yields CASRDYTAYEQYF.

The V call is TRBV5-1, the J call TRBJ2-5; 7 bases align to TRBD1. The CDR3 has 14 residues. V dropped 4 bases and J dropped 4; count of bases not matched to a gene: 7. In germline, CDR1 is SGHRS, CDR2 YFSETQ. CDR3 nucleotides: TGCGCCAGCAGCGTCGGGACAGACCTAGAGACCCAGTACTTC. The encoded protein is CASSVGTDLETQYF. The whole variable domain, filled in from reference TRBV5-1 and TRBJ2-5, reads KAGVTQTPRYLIKTRGQQVTLSCSPISGHRSVSWYQQTPGQGLQFLFEYFSETQRNKGNFPGRFSGRQFSNSRSEMNVSTLELGDSALYLCASSVGTDLETQYFGPGTRLLVL.

In its sample, this clonotype was seen a few times. The V gene is TRBV20-1, the J gene TRBJ2-1, with D uncertain. With 3 bases removed from V and 0 bases from J, the gap between germline ends came to 12 bases. Germline V gene lookup returns CDR1 DFQATT and CDR2 SNEGSKA (reference sequence). This CDR3 has 15 amino acids. CDR3 amino acids: CSARAIRRSYNEQFF. The CDR3 bases are TGCAGTGCTAGGGCGATAAGACGCTCCTACAATGAGCAGTTCTTC.

The table lists this clonotype with a few counts. The CDR3 DNA follows: TGCGCCAGCAGCCAAGAGGGAACCCGGTTTGATACGCAGTATTTT. Its protein is CASSQEGTRFDTQYF. The chain uses TRBV4-3 and TRBJ2-3; no clear D gene. V dropped 0 bases and J dropped 6 bases, with 13 bases sitting between them. This CDR3 spans 15 amino acids. The germline gives CDR1 LGHNA, CDR2 YSLEER.

This clonotype has a handful of counts. V is TRBV12-3 or TRBV12-4 and J is TRBJ2-2; unclear D gene. The CDR3 consists of 12 residues. Trimming removed 4 bases at V and 7 bases at J, with 7 bases between. The CDR3: CASSSPGGELFF. For the CDR3, the DNA is TGTGCCAGCAGTTCTCCCGGCGGGGAGCTGTTTTTT.

This clonotype was seen repeatedly, ten times or more. The V call is TRBV29-1, the J call TRBJ2-4, with D tentatively TRBD2 (5 bases). The CDR3 is 13 residues long. Germline CDR1 and CDR2: SQVTM and ANQGSEA. Between the trimmed V and J ends, which lost 4 bases and 3 bases, there was a span of 10 bases. The CDR3 loop reads CSVGLAGKNIQYF. The CDR3 DNA reads as TGCAGCGTTGGTTTGGCGGGCAAAAACATTCAGTACTTC.

This clonotype was seen many times. The rearrangement joins TRBV7-9 to TRBJ2-3, with D perhaps assigned TRBD1 or TRBD2 (5 bases each). The CDR3 covers 14 residues. V was cut by 6 bases and J by 3 bases, with 13 bases left in between. The V gene's germline CDR1 is SEHNR and CDR2 FQNEAQ (reference sequence). The CDR3 loop is CASRVEGSTDTQYF. Written as DNA, the CDR3 is TGTGCCAGCAGAGTCGAGGGGAGTACAGATACGCAGTATTTT.

CDR3 DNA: TGCAGTGCTAGACCCCACCCCCGCGGGGATGAAGCTTTCTTT. Its translation is CSARPHPRGDEAFF. The gene calls are TRBV20-1 and TRBJ1-1, with D uncertain. Trimming removed 2 bases at V and 7 bases at J, with 17 bases between. The germline V gene encodes CDR1 DFQATT and CDR2 SNEGSKA (reference sequence). The CDR3 has 14 residues.

This clonotype was seen a handful of times. The J gene is TRBJ2-5, the V gene TRBV5-1; the D is unclear. With 0 bases removed from V and 2 bases from J, the gap between germline ends came to 8 bases. The CDR3 covers 14 residues. Germline CDR1 is SGHRS and CDR2 is YFSETQ. CDR3 loop: CASSLEWAQETQYF. In DNA, the CDR3 is TGCGCCAGCAGCTTGGAGTGGGCACAAGAGACCCAGTACTTC.

The chain joins TRBV20-1 to TRBJ2-7; 11 bases line up with TRBD2. CDR1 and CDR2 from the germline V gene are DFQATT and SNEGSKA (reference sequence). The V gene end was trimmed by 5 bases and the J gene end by 7 bases; junction bases not matched to a gene: 10. The CDR3 length is 14 residues. CDR3 nucleotides: TGCAGTGCTCCCCCCACTAGCGGGGGCAGGGAGCAGTACGTC. This codes for CSAPPTSGGREQYV.

The chain couples TRBV6-2 or TRBV6-3 to TRBJ1-1; the match to TRBD1 covers 8 bases. The CDR3 has 14 amino acids. Germline-derived CDR1 and CDR2 are MNHEY and SVGEGT. Losses at the gene ends were 6 bases for V and 9 bases for J; bases not matched to a gene: 12. CDR3 bases: TGTGCCAGCAGGACGAACCTACAGGGGGGAAAAGCTTTCTTT. It is translated as CASRTNLQGGKAFF.

This clonotype showed up many times. V is TRBV3-1 and J is TRBJ2-7; the D gene could be TRBD1 or TRBD2 (5 bases each). This CDR3 spans 16 amino acids. Germline V gene data show CDR1 as LGHDT and CDR2 as YNNKEL (reference sequence). Deletions cut 3 bases from V and 3 bases from J, with 18 bases between. The CDR3 here is CASSQGPGFLRYEQYF. In nucleotides, the CDR3 is TGTGCCAGCAGCCAGGGACCGGGGTTCCTGCGCTACGAGCAGTACTTC.

This clonotype has just a few counts. The rearrangement links TRBV20-1 to TRBJ1-2; 7 nucleotides agree with TRBD1. The CDR3 is 13 amino acids. Per germline, CDR1 DFQATT and CDR2 SNEGSKA (reference sequence). Germline trimming cut 3 bases from V and 4 bases from J; bases unmatched to any gene: 5. The CDR3 DNA reads as TGCAGTGCTAGCTTGGCAGGGGGCTATGGCTACACCTTC. Encoded protein: CSASLAGGYGYTF.

This clonotype has only a few counts. V and J are TRBV12-3 or TRBV12-4 and TRBJ2-1; D is ambiguous. Trimming stripped 3 bases from V and 6 bases from J, with 6 bases between. The CDR3 has 12 residues. The CDR3 loop is CASSFAGNEQFF. CDR3 nucleotides: TGTGCCAGCAGTTTTGCAGGCAATGAGCAGTTCTTC.

This clonotype was recorded a few times. The J gene is TRBJ2-7, the V gene TRBV7-8; 10 positions agree with TRBD1. CDR3 length: 13 amino acids. From germline, CDR1 is SGHVS and CDR2 FQNEAQ. Trimming cost V 4 bases and J 6 bases; bases outside gene matches: 3. CDR3 DNA sequence: TGTGCCAGCAGCTCCCGGGACAGGGGCGAGCAGTACGTC. It translates to CASSSRDRGEQYV.

This chain links TRBV2 with TRBJ1-1; 8 bases match TRBD1. The V and J ends lost 7 bases and 5 bases, in that order; junction bases with no gene match: 9. The germline CDR1 and CDR2 sequences are SNHLY and FYNNEI. This CDR3 region has 14 residues. The DNA for the CDR3 is TGTGCCAGCATGCCCGCAGGGGGCTGGACTGAAGCTTTCTTT. It yields the protein CASMPAGGWTEAFF.

In this sample, this clonotype turned up a few times. The J gene is TRBJ2-3, the V gene TRBV5-1; D not resolved. Trimming stripped 0 bases from V and 6 bases from J, with 14 bases between. The CDR3 is made up of 15 amino acids. Per the germline V gene, CDR1 is SGHRS and CDR2 is YFSETQ. Here the CDR3 reads CASSLASVLRDTQYF. CDR3 sequence (DNA): TGCGCCAGCAGCTTGGCCTCCGTCCTGCGGGATACGCAGTATTTT.

This clonotype was counted between two and nine times. A junction end diverges from the germline sequence, so it may reflect a read error. The chain carries TRBV4-2 and TRBJ1-6; D is undetermined. The V gene's germline CDR1 is LGHNA and CDR2 YNFKEQ. The CDR3 is 13 residues long. CDR3 sequence (DNA): TGTGCCAGCAGCCAAGCATCGGGCCTCGTCGTCGGATTT. It specifies CASSQASGLVVGF.

This clonotype was counted only a few times. The V and J genes are TRBV7-8 and TRBJ1-5; D is unclear. Trimming removed 0 bases at V and 0 bases at J, with 3 bases between. CDR1 and CDR2 (germline): SGHVS, FQNEAQ. There are 14 residues in the CDR3. CDR3 nucleotides: TGTGCCAGCAGCTTAGCGGGTAGCAATCAGCCCCAGCATTTT. As protein: CASSLAGSNQPQHF.

This clonotype was seen a handful of times. This chain links TRBV7-3 with TRBJ2-1; maybe TRBD2 (7 bases). Trimming left V 3 bases short and J 7 bases short, with 22 bases between. The CDR3 totals 17 residues. In germline, CDR1 is SGHTA, CDR2 FQGTGA. CDR3 nucleotide sequence: TGTGCCAGCAGCTTTCTGGTGGGCGGGGGCCGGTCGAATGAGCAGTTCTTC. The encoded protein is CASSFLVGGGRSNEQFF.

This chain joins TRBV10-3 and TRBJ1-2; 9 nucleotides align to TRBD1. V shed 4 bases, J shed 4 bases, and the junction held 1 base outside the gene matches. There are 13 residues in the CDR3. Germline V gives CDR1 ENHRY, CDR2 SYGVKD. DNA for the CDR3: TGTGCCATCAGTGGGACAGGGGTCTATGGCTACACCTTC. It translates to CAISGTGVYGYTF.

CDR3 amino acids: CASSYSPGTKTYF. The CDR3 nucleotides read TGTGCCAGCAGTTACTCCCCCGGGACGAAAACGTACTTC. The rearrangement joins TRBV6-2 or TRBV6-3 to TRBJ2-4, with D possibly being TRBD1 or TRBD2 (5 bases each). Trimming removed 0 bases from V and 15 bases from J, with 15 bases in between. The CDR3 contains 13 residues. Germline lookup yields CDR1 MNHEY and CDR2 SVGEGT.

This clonotype came up a few times. This chain links TRBV12-3 or TRBV12-4 with TRBJ1-1; maybe TRBD1 (5 bases). This CDR3 spans 14 amino acids. The ends were cut back, 5 bases at V and 0 bases at J, with 10 bases in the middle. The CDR3 DNA reads TGTGCCAGCAGTAACACCAGGGTGAACACTGAAGCTTTCTTT. It translates to CASSNTRVNTEAFF.